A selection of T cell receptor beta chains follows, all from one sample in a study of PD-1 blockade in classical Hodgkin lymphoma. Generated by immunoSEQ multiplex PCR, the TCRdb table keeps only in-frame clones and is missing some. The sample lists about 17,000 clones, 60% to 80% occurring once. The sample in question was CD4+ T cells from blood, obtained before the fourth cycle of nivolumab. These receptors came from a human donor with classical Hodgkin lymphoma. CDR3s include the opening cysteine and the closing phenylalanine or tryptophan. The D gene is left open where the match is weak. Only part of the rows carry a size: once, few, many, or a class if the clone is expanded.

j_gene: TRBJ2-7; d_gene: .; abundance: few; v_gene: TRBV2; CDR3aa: CASSQAYEQYF; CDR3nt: TGTGCCAGCAGTCAGGCCTACGAGCAGTACTTC
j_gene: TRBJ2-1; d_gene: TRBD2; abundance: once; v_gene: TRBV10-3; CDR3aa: CAISVGLAGATSSYNEQFF; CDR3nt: TGTGCCATCAGTGTGGGACTAGCGGGAGCTACGAGCTCCTACAATGAGCAGTTCTTC
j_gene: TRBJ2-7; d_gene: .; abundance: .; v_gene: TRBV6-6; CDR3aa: CASSPSDSSFYEQYF; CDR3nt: TGTGCCAGCAGTCCTTCCGACAGTTCGTTCTACGAGCAGTACTTC
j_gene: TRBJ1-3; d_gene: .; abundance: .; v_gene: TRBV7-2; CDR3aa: CASSQEYATSGNTIYF; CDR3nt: TGTGCCAGCAGCCAAGAATATGCCACCTCAGGAAACACCATATATTTT
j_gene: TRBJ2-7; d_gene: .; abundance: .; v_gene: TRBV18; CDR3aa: CASSPRTDPGYEQYF; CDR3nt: TGTGCCAGCTCACCCCGGACAGATCCTGGCTACGAGCAGTACTTC
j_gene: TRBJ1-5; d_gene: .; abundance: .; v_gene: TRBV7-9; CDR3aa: CASSLGAGDNQPQHF; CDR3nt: TGTGCCAGCAGCTTAGGGGCGGGGGACAATCAGCCCCAGCATTTT
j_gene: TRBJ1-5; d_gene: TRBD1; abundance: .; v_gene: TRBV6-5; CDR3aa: CASSPRGQGNQPQHF; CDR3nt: TGTGCCAGCAGCCCAAGGGGACAGGGCAATCAGCCCCAGCATTTT
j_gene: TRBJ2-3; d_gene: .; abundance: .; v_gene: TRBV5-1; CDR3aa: CASSGPSTDTQYF; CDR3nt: TGCGCCAGCTCGGGGCCAAGCACAGATACGCAGTATTTT
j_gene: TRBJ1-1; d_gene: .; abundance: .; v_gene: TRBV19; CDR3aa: CASSIGVNTEAFF; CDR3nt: TGTGCCAGTAGTATAGGGGTAAACACTGAAGCTTTCTTT
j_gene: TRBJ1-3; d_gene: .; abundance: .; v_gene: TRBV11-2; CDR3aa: CASSLLGSGNTIYF; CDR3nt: TGTGCCAGCAGCTTATTAGGCTCTGGAAACACCATATATTTT
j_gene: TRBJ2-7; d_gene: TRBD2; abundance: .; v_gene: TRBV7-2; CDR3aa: CASSSGNYEQYF; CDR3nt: TGTGCCAGCAGTAGCGGGAACTACGAGCAGTACTTC
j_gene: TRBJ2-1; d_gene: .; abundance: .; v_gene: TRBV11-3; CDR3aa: CASSLGPGTEQFF; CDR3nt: TGTGCCAGCAGCTTAGGGCCAGGAACCGAGCAGTTCTTC
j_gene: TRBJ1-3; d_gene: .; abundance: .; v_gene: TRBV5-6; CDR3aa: CASSLLAAGNTIYF; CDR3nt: TGTGCCAGCAGCTTGTTGGCCGCTGGAAACACCATATATTTT
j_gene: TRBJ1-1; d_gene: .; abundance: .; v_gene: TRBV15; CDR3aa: CATSRDSTSRIGAFF; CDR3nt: TGTGCCACCAGCAGAGATAGCACTTCCCGAATCGGAGCTTTCTTT
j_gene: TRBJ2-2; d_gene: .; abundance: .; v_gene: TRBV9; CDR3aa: CASSVLWGAGELFF; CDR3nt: TGTGCCAGCAGCGTTCTCTGGGGGGCCGGGGAGCTGTTTTTT
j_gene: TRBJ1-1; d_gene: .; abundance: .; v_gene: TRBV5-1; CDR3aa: CASSKDTEAFF; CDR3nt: TGCGCCAGCAGCAAGGACACTGAAGCTTTCTTT
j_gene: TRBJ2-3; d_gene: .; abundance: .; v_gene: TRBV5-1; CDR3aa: CASSLARATDTQYF; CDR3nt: TGCGCCAGCAGCTTGGCTCGGGCCACAGATACGCAGTATTTT
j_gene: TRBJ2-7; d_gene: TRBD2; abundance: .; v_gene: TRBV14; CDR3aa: CASSGRGGRYEQYF; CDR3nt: TGTGCCAGCAGCGGGCGGGGGGGCCGCTACGAGCAGTACTTC
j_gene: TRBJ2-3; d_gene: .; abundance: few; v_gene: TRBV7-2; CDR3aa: CASSLSPGRRDTQYF; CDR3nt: TGTGCCAGCAGCTTAAGTCCGGGGCGTAGAGATACGCAGTATTTT
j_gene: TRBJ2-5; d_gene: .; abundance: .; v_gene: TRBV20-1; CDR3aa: CSARKQETQYF; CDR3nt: TGCAGTGCGCGAAAACAAGAGACCCAGTACTTC
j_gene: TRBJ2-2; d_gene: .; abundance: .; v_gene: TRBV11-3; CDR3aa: CASSPIRTRGGELFF; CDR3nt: TGTGCCAGCAGCCCAATACGGACCCGGGGCGGGGAGCTGTTTTTT
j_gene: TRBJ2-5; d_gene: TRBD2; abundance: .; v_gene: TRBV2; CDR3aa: CASRASGSRLETQYF; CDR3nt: TGTGCCAGCAGGGCTAGCGGGAGTAGGTTAGAGACCCAGTACTTC
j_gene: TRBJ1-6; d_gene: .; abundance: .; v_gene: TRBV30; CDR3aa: CAWRGQNNSPLHF; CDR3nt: TGTGCCTGGAGGGGACAAAATAATTCACCCCTCCACTTT
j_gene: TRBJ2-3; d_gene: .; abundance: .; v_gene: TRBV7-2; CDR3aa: CASTLQRTADTQYF; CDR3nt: TGTGCCAGCACCCTTCAGAGGACTGCAGATACGCAGTATTTT
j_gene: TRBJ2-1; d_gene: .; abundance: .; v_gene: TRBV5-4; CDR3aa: CASSLGRDFSYNEQFF; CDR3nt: TGTGCCAGCAGCTTGGGGCGGGACTTCTCCTACAATGAGCAGTTCTTC
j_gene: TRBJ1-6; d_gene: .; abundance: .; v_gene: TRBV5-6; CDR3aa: CASSFSPRSSYNSPLHF; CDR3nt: TGTGCCAGCAGCTTTTCACCACGGAGCTCCTATAATTCACCCCTCCACTTT
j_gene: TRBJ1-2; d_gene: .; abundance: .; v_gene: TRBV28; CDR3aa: CASLAGVHGYTF; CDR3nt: TGTGCCAGCTTGGCGGGCGTCCATGGCTACACCTTC